This TCR beta chain comes out of a study of cytomegalovirus exposure and HLA in healthy donors. Across the study: The roughly 670 first-cohort repertoires shared a platform with the approximately 130 validation repertoires, as reported in a later analysis.

The V segment lost 7 bases and the J segment 2 bases; nucleotides outside the gene matches: 7. The CDR3 loop spans 16 amino acids. The germline CDR1 and CDR2 sequences are SGHTA and FQGNSA. A remark on this clone: Antigen specificity is unknown.

The method was immunoSEQ multiplex PCR; TCRdb's version includes in-frame clones alone and lacks a portion of them. In the table there are 65,000 to 80,000 clones, 85% to 95% of which are singletons. General study points: CMV antigen specificity was confirmed in vitro for a few CMV-associated chains. There were about 160 TCR beta chains listed as cytomegalovirus-associated. Reported results showed that the classifier diagnosed cytomegalovirus status with high specificity and sensitivity.

The receptor's source is a woman between 18 and 30 years old in good health and CMV-seronegative. The rearrangement joins TRBV7-2 to TRBJ2-3; 12 bases are a match to TRBD2. Sequenced material: PBMCs. For the CDR3, the DNA is TGTGCCAGCACCTCTAGCGGGGGGGTTGTCACAGATACGCAGTATTTT. Its translation: CASTSSGGVVTDTQYF.